This record concerns one TCR beta chain sequence. This CDR3 spans 17 amino acids. The J segment lost 1 base and the V segment lost 3 bases, leaving 11 bases of the junction unmatched. Germline V gene sequence: CDR1 LGHNA, CDR2 YSLEER. The table came from immunoSEQ multiplex PCR; TCRdb's copy has only in-frame clones and leaves some out. The table lists around 130,000 clones, about 85% of them singletons. This entry comes from a study of cytotoxic CD8 clonotypes in ibrutinib-treated CLL. The sequencing used PBMCs, collected after 24 months of ibrutinib treatment. This receptor was obtained from a human donor with chronic lymphocytic leukemia. This rearrangement joins TRBV4-3 to TRBJ2-5; 7 nucleotides line up with TRBD1. This CDR3 is CASSQQADRPPQETQYF. DNA for the CDR3: TGCGCCAGCAGCCAGCAGGCGGACAGGCCCCCCCAAGAGACCCAGTACTTC.